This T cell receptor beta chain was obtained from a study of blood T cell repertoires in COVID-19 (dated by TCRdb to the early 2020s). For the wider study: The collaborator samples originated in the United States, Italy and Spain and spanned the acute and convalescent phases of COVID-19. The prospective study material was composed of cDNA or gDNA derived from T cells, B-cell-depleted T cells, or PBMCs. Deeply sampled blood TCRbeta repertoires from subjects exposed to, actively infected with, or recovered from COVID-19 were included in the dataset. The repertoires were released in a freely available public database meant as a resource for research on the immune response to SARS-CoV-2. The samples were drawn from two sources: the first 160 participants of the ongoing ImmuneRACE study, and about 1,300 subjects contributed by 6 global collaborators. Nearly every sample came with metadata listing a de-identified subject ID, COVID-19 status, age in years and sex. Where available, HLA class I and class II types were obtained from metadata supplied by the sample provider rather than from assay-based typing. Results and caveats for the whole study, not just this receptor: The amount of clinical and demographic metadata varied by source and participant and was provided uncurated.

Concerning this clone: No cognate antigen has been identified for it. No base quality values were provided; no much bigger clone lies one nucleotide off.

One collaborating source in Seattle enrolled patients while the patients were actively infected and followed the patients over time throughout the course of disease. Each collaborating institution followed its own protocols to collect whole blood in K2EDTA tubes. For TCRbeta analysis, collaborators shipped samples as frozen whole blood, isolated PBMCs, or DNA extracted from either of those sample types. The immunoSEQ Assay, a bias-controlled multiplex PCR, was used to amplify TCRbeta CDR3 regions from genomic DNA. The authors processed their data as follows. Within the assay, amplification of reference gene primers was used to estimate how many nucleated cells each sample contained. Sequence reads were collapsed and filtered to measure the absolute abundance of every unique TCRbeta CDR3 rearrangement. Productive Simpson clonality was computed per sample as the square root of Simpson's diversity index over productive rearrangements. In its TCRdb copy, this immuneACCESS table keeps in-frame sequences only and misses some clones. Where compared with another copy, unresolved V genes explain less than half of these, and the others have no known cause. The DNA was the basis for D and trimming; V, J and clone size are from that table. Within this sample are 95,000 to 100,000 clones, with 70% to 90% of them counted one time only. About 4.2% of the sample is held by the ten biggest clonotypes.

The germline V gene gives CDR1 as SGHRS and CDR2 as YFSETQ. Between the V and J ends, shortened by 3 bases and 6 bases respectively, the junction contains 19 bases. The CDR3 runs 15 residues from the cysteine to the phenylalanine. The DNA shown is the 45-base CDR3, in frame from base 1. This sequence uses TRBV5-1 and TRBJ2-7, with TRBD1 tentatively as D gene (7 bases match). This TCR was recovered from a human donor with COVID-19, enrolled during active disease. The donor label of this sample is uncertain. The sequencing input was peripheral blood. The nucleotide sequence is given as TGCGCCAGCAGCTGGGGGGACAGCCTGGAAGCCGAGCAGTACTTC. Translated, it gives CASSWGDSLEAEQYF.